These 2 T cell receptor beta chains share one sample of origin, sequenced in a study of T cells after yellow fever vaccination (dated by TCRdb to between 2019 and 2020). The treatment or condition label, read with the paper, signifies: live attenuated yellow fever vaccine strain. Libraries were constructed by 5' RACE. Sequencing used an Illumina HiSeq 2500. Starting from the raw public reads, TCRdb applied fastp trimming at Q25, assembled clones with MiXCR and retained in-frame beta chains. Each entry is one CDR3 protein sequence, shown with its most common DNA and genes. A total of a few hundred thousand distinct CDR3 sequences appear in this sample, approximately 12% of them only once. Roughly 0.5% of the sample belongs to the ten largest clones. Sequenced material: CD4+ T cells sorted from PBMCs, taken 45 days after the yellow fever booster vaccination. These receptors came from a man aged 25 to 40 who received the YFV17D yellow fever vaccine.

The CDR3, as DNA: TGTGCCAGTGGCTCGGGACTAGAGACCTACAATGAGCAGTTCTTC. It codes for CASGSGLETYNEQFF. This rearrangement joins TRBV19 to TRBJ2-1; 8 nucleotides align to TRBD2. V lost 8 bases to trimming and J lost 2 bases; unmatched junction nucleotides: 8. The CDR3 extends over 15 amino acids. Per the germline V gene, CDR1 is LNHDA and CDR2 is SQIVND (reference sequence).

This clonotype occurred a few times. The gene calls are TRBV9 and TRBJ2-7; D tentatively reads TRBD1 or TRBD2 (6 bases each). This CDR3 contains 15 residues. The V gene's germline CDR1 is SGDLS and CDR2 YYNGEE. The V gene lost 4 bases and the J gene lost 3 bases, with 17 bases spanning the gap. In DNA, the CDR3 is TGTGCCAGCAGCCTTCACGGGGGCAGGGACTACGAGCAGTACTTC. It encodes CASSLHGGRDYEQYF.